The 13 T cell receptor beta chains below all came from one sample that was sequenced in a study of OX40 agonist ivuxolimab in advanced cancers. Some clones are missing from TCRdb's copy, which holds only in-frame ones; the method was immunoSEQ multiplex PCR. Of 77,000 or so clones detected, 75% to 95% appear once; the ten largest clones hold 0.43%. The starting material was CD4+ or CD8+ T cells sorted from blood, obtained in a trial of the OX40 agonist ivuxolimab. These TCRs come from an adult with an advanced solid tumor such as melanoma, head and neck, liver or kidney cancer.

In DNA form, the CDR3 reads TGCGCCAGCTCCCCGGGACTAGCGTACCAAGAGACCCAGTACTTC. Translating it yields CASSPGLAYQETQYF. V and J are TRBV5-1 and TRBJ2-5, with TRBD2 matching over 10 bases. The V gene's germline CDR1 is SGHRS and CDR2 YFSETQ. The trim removed 7 bases at V and 0 bases at J, leaving 6 bases unmatched. The CDR3 length is 15 residues.

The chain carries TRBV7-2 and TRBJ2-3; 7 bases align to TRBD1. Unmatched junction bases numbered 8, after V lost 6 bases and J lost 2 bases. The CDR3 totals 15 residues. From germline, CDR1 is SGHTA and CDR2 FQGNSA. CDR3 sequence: CASSLSGQLTDTQYF. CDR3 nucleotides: TGTGCCAGCAGTCTATCGGGACAGCTCACAGATACGCAGTATTTT.

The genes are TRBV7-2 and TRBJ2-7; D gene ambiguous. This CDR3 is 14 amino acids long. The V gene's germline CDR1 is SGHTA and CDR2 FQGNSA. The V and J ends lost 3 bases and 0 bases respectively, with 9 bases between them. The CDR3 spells CASSFGRSSYEQYF. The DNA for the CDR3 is TGTGCCAGCAGCTTTGGACGCAGCTCCTACGAGCAGTACTTC.

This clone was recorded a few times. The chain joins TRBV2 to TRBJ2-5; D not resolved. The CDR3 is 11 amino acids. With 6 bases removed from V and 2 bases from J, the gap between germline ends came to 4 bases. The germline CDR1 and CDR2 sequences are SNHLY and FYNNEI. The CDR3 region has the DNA TGTGCCAGCAGGAGTCAAGAGACCCAGTACTTC. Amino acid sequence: CASRSQETQYF.

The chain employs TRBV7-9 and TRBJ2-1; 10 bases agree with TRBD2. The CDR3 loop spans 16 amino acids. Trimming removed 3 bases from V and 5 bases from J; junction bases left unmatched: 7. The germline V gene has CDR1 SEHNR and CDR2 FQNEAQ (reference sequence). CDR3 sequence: CASSFLLAGLDNEQFF. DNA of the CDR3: TGTGCCAGCAGCTTCCTACTAGCGGGGCTCGACAATGAGCAGTTCTTC. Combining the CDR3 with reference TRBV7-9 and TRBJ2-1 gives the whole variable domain DTGVSQNPRHKITKRGQNVTFRCDPISEHNRLYWYRQTLGQGPEFLTYFQNEAQLEKSRLLSDRFSAERPKGSFSTLEIQRTEQGDSAMYLCASSFLLAGLDNEQFFGPGTRLTVL.

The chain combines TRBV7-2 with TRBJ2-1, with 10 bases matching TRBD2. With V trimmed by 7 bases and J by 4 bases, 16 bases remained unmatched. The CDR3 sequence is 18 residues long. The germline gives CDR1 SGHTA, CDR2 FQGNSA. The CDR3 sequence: CASTGSTRAGGWYNEQFF. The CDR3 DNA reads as TGTGCCAGCACAGGATCGACGCGAGCGGGAGGGTGGTACAATGAGCAGTTCTTC.

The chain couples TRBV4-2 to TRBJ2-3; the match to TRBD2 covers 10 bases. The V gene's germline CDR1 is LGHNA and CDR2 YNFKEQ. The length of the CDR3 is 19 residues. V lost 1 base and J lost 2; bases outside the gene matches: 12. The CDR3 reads CASSQAWASGGGYTDTQYF. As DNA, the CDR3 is TGTGCCAGCAGCCAAGCTTGGGCTAGCGGGGGTGGATACACAGATACGCAGTATTTT.

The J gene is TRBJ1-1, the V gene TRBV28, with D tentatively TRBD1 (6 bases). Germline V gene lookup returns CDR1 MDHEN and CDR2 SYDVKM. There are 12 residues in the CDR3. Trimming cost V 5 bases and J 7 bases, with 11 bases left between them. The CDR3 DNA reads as TGTGCCAGCAGTACACAGGGAAATGAAGCTTTCTTT. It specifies CASSTQGNEAFF.

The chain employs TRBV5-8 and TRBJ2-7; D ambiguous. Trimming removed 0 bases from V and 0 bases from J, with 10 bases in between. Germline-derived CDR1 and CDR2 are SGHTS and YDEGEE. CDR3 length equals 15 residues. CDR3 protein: CASSLVRPLSYEQYF. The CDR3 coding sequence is TGTGCCAGCAGCTTGGTTCGACCCCTCTCCTACGAGCAGTACTTC.

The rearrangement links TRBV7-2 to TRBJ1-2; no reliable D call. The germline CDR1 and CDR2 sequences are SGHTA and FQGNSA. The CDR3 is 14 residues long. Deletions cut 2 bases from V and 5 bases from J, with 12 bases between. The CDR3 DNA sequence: TGTGCCAGCAGCTTAAGTGACGGAAGTTATGGCTACACCTTC. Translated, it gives CASSLSDGSYGYTF.

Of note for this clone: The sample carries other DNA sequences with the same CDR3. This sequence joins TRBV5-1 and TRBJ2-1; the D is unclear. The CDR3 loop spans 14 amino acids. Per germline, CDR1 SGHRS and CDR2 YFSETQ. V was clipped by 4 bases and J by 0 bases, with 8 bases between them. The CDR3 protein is CASSPVGSYNEQFF. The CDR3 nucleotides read TGCGCCAGCAGCCCGGTGGGCTCCTACAATGAGCAGTTCTTC.

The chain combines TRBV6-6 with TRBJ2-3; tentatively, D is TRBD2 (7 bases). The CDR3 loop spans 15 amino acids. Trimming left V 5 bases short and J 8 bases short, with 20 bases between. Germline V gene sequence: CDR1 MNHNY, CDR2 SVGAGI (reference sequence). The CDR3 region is CASSTEGGAPGTQYF. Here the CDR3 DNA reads TGTGCCAGCAGTACCGAGGGGGGGGCGCCGGGTACGCAGTATTTT.

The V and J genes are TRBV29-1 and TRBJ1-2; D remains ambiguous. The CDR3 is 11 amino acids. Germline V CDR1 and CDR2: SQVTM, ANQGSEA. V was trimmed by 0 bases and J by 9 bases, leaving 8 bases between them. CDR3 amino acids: CSVEDLGSYTF. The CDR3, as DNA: TGCAGCGTTGAAGATTTGGGGAGCTACACCTTC. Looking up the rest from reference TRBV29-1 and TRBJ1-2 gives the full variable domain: SAVISQKPSRDICQRGTSLTIQCQVDSQVTMMFWYRQQPGQSLTLIATANQGSEATYESGFVIDKFPISRPNLTFSTLTVSNMSPEDSSIYLCSVEDLGSYTFGSGTRLTVV.